This entry concerns a single T cell receptor (beta chain). Its antigen remains unknown. This record comes from a study of CD8 T cells in ankylosing spondylitis. Whole-study findings and limits: Reportedly, significant enrichment of disease-linked clones occurred in matched ankylosing spondylitis synovial fluid. Previously reported in reactive arthritis synovial fluid and blood were some of the motif variants. Clones that were linked to disease were CD8+ and were relatively rare in peripheral blood. Characteristic of ankylosing spondylitis blood, it appeared, was a TCR beta motif comprising several highly homologous variants.

Scientists made TCR beta libraries using quantitative 5'-RACE with molecular barcodes. Each CDR3 protein gets one entry after TCRdb re-called the 5' RACE reads with MiXCR. Of around 890,000 distinct CDR3 sequences listed, 10% to 15% were seen once; the top ten hold about 0.49%. The sequence was obtained from a male donor with ankylosing spondylitis. Sequenced input: blood, either unsorted or a sorted T cell fraction (not recorded which).

The chain's CDR3 is CASSLQGLAKNIQYF. The CDR3 DNA reads as TGCGCCAGCAGCCTACAGGGATTAGCCAAAAACATTCAGTACTTC. This sequence joins TRBV5-1 and TRBJ2-4, with D possibly being TRBD1 (6 bases). Trimming cost V 4 bases and J 0 bases, with 11 bases left between them. CDR3 length: 15 residues. Germline loops: CDR1 SGHRS, CDR2 YFSETQ.